A selection of T cell receptor beta chains follows, all from one sample in a study of shared clonotypes between healthy human individuals. The protocol was immunoSEQ multiplex PCR, while the TCRdb copy is restricted to in-frame clones and leaves out a portion. The sample holds under 600,000 clones, around 78% seen once. The sequenced material came from PBMCs. These TCRs come from a woman aged 40 to 55 in good health. Some clones in this sample may be carry-over from other donors' samples. Each CDR3 is given with its conserved first and last residue. D genes are given only for firm matches. Expanded clones are given a class, and other clones once, few, many or no size at all.

V,size,J,D,DNA,CDR3
TRBV10-1,-,TRBJ2-7,-,TGCGCCAGTCGGGAAAGGGGCTACGAGCAGTACTTC,CASRERGYEQYF
TRBV7-2,-,TRBJ2-7,TRBD2,TGTGCCAGCAGCTTAGGGCGGGAGGAGGGCGAGCAGTACTTC,CASSLGREEGEQYF
TRBV15,many,TRBJ1-5,-,TGTGCCACCAGGGGCAGTTCCACTCAGCCCCAGCATTTT,CATRGSSTQPQHF
TRBV10-1,-,TRBJ2-2,-,TGCGCCAGCAGCTACGACCCAGGTGTCGGGGAGCTGTTTTTT,CASSYDPGVGELFF
TRBV27,once,TRBJ2-1,-,TGTGCCAGCAGTTTACACGACGGGTACAATGAGCAGTTCTTC,CASSLHDGYNEQFF
TRBV2,-,TRBJ1-2,-,TGTGCCAGCAGTGAACAGGTGGCGTGCACCTTC,CASSEQVACTF
TRBV25-1,-,TRBJ2-7,-,TGTGCCAGCAGTGATCAGAACTACGAGCAGTACTTC,CASSDQNYEQYF
TRBV7-2,-,TRBJ1-4,-,TGTGCCAGCAGCTTAGGAGGAGATCCAACTAATGAAAAACTGTTTTTT,CASSLGGDPTNEKLFF
TRBV4-2,-,TRBJ2-4,-,TGTGCCAGCAGCCAAGATTTTCTGGACCCTTCTCAGTACTTC,CASSQDFLDPSQYF
TRBV28,few,TRBJ1-5,-,TGTGCCAGCAGTTTTACAGGGCGGAATGGTGGCAATCAGCCCCAGCATTTT,CASSFTGRNGGNQPQHF
TRBV7-3,-,TRBJ2-1,-,TGTGCCAGCAGCGAATTAGCGAGAGCATCTTTTCATGAGCAGTTCTTC,CASSELARASFHEQFF